These 21 T cell receptor beta chains share one sample of origin, sequenced in a study of cytomegalovirus exposure and HLA in healthy donors (dated by TCRdb to the late 2010s). Library generation was performed with the immunoSEQ multiplex PCR assay. For the multiplex PCR, a mixture combining 60 forward primers for TCR Vbeta segments and 13 reverse primers for TCR Jbeta segments was used. Held by TCRdb, this immuneACCESS table contains in-frame sequences only and omits some clones. Under half of the omission traces to an unresolved V gene where checked; the cause of the rest is unknown. In this sample the table shows more than 200,000 clones, roughly 85% of which occur a single time. The ten largest clones add up to 1.5% to 2% of the sample. The sample taken for sequencing was PBMCs. The source of these receptors is a male donor in good health and CMV-seronegative.

The chain is built from TRBV11-3 and TRBJ2-3; 10 positions match TRBD2. The J segment lost 3 bases and the V segment lost 5 bases, leaving 8 bases of the junction unmatched. CDR1 and CDR2 (germline): SGHNT, YENEEA. The CDR3 extends over 16 amino acids. This CDR3 reads CASSIGGAGGTDTQYF. CDR3 sequence (DNA): TGTGCCAGCAGCATCGGGGGAGCGGGGGGGACAGATACGCAGTATTTT.

This chain joins TRBV7-3 and TRBJ2-5; 10 nucleotides line up with TRBD1. Trimming cost V 3 bases and J 4 bases; bases outside gene matches: 5. Germline V gives CDR1 SGHTA, CDR2 FQGTGA. CDR3 length equals 15 residues. The CDR3 sequence is CASSLLRTGGETQYF. CDR3 coding DNA: TGTGCCAGCAGCTTGTTGCGGACAGGGGGAGAGACCCAGTACTTC.

This chain joins TRBV5-4 and TRBJ2-1; 12 bases map to TRBD2. CDR3 size: 16 residues. Germline values: CDR1 SGHNT, CDR2 YYREEE (reference sequence). With 4 bases clipped from V and 4 bases from J, the junction kept 6 bases outside the gene matches. CDR3 in DNA: TGTGCCAGCAGCGTAGGGGGACTAGCGGGTTACAATGAGCAGTTCTTC. Amino acid sequence: CASSVGGLAGYNEQFF.

This chain uses TRBV19 with TRBJ2-1; the match to TRBD2 covers 8 bases. V was pared by 3 bases and J by 4 bases, with 20 bases of the junction left unmatched. CDR3 length: 20 amino acids. From germline, CDR1 is LNHDA and CDR2 SQIVND (reference sequence). Here the CDR3 reads CASSMLSGRERRSGYNEQFF. CDR3 DNA sequence: TGTGCCAGTAGTATGTTGAGCGGGAGAGAGAGGAGGTCGGGGTACAATGAGCAGTTCTTC.

This chain joins TRBV28 and TRBJ1-4, with 9 bases that match TRBD1. Germline V gene sequence: CDR1 MDHEN, CDR2 SYDVKM. This CDR3 contains 16 residues. Germline trimming cut 9 bases from V and 8 bases from J; bases unmatched to any gene: 16. CDR3 loop: CASITGGAELREKLFF. The CDR3 DNA is TGTGCCAGTATTACAGGGGGCGCGGAGTTACGAGAAAAACTGTTTTTT.

This clone was found once. The chain couples TRBV27 to TRBJ2-3; D might be TRBD1 (7 bases). Trimming removed 4 bases from V and 2 bases from J, with 13 bases in between. The CDR3 runs 15 residues. The germline gives CDR1 MNHEY, CDR2 SMNVEV (reference sequence). The CDR3 DNA reads TGTGCCAGCAGTTCCCCCAGGGGGGTCACAGATACGCAGTATTTT. As protein: CASSSPRGVTDTQYF.

The gene calls are TRBV7-6 and TRBJ2-7; no clear D gene. Germline-derived CDR1 and CDR2 are SGHVS and FNYEAQ. The CDR3 has 14 residues. V dropped 4 bases and J dropped 2 bases, with 12 bases sitting between them. CDR3 protein: CASSSVGGAYEQYF. The CDR3 DNA follows: TGTGCCAGCAGCTCAGTAGGCGGTGCCTACGAGCAGTACTTC.

This clone is a singleton in its sample. Other DNA sequences from this sample encode an identical CDR3 as well. The CDR3 sequence: CASSDGGVNTEAFF. The CDR3, as DNA: TGTGCCAGCAGTGACGGAGGGGTGAACACTGAAGCTTTCTTT. The chain uses TRBV6-1 and TRBJ1-1; D might be TRBD1 (5 bases). Per germline, CDR1 MNHNS and CDR2 SASEGT. The CDR3 sequence is 14 residues long. The V end lost 3 bases, the J end lost 0 bases, and 8 bases lay between the germline ends.

DNA of the CDR3: TGTGCCAGCACCACTAGCGGGGGGTTACAGACCCAGTACTTC. Translation gives CASTTSGGLQTQYF. The rearrangement uses TRBV27 and TRBJ2-5; 12 nucleotides align to TRBD2. The CDR3 extends over 14 amino acids. Germline lookup yields CDR1 MNHEY and CDR2 SMNVEV (reference sequence). Germline trimming cut 7 bases from V and 6 bases from J; bases unmatched to any gene: 6.

The V gene is TRBV9, the J gene TRBJ2-2, with D maybe TRBD1 (6 bases). The V end lost 0 bases, the J end lost 4 bases, and 13 bases lay between the germline ends. The CDR3 has 16 amino acids. Germline CDR1 SGDLS, CDR2 YYNGEE. The CDR3 coding sequence is TGTGCCAGCAGCGTAGGGGGCAGGGGACGCACCGGGGAGCTGTTTTTT. It encodes CASSVGGRGRTGELFF.

CDR3 residues: CASSPETGQDEQFF. The CDR3 DNA is TGCGCCAGCAGCCCGGAGACAGGACAGGATGAGCAGTTCTTC. The chain uses TRBV5-1 and TRBJ2-1, with 7 positions matching TRBD1. Trimming cost V 4 bases and J 8 bases; bases outside gene matches: 9. CDR1 is SGHRS, CDR2 YFSETQ, per germline. The CDR3 length is 14 residues.

This clone came up a few times. This sequence joins TRBV13 and TRBJ1-5; a possible D gene is TRBD1 (6 bases). Looked up from germline, CDR1 is PRHDT and CDR2 is FYEKMQ (reference sequence). V lost 5 bases and J lost 3, with 8 bases in between. The CDR3 contains 13 residues. The CDR3 here is CASSQGTNQPQHF. For the CDR3, the DNA is TGTGCCAGCAGCCAGGGGACCAATCAGCCCCAGCATTTT.

In its sample, this clone was seen a few times. The rearrangement links TRBV5-1 to TRBJ2-5; D is possibly TRBD2 (6 bases). Germline V gives CDR1 SGHRS, CDR2 YFSETQ. Between the trimmed V and J ends, which lost 4 bases and 5 bases, there was a span of 15 bases. The CDR3 runs 14 residues. The CDR3 nucleotides are TGCGCCAGCAGCGGAGCGGAGGGGTGGGAGACCCAGTACTTC. Amino acids: CASSGAEGWETQYF.

This chain connects TRBV9 to TRBJ1-1; weak D call: TRBD1 (6 bases). V gave up 2 bases and J gave up 0 bases, with 17 bases separating them. Germline V gene sequence: CDR1 SGDLS, CDR2 YYNGEE. CDR3 length: 17 residues. The CDR3 DNA reads as TGTGCCAGCAGCGTGTCCGGGACACCGCCCATGAACACTGAAGCTTTCTTT. Translating gives CASSVSGTPPMNTEAFF.

The V call is TRBV9, the J call TRBJ1-2; TRBD1 might be the D (5 bases). The germline V and J ends were trimmed by 0 bases and 7 bases, with 7 bases remaining between them. CDR1 and CDR2 from the germline V gene are SGDLS and YYNGEE. The CDR3 extends over 12 amino acids. DNA of the CDR3: TGTGCCAGCAGCGTAGTTAGGGGTGGCTACACCTTC. Its protein product is CASSVVRGGYTF.

Note on this clone: This CDR3 is also generated by other DNA sequences in the sample. The chain combines TRBV4-3 with TRBJ2-5; D gene uncertain. CDR1 is LGHNA and CDR2 is YSLEER in the germline V gene. The CDR3 is 13 residues long. Trimming took 0 bases from V and 5 from J, leaving 7 bases between them. The CDR3 DNA reads TGCGCCAGCAGCCAAGATTTCGGGGAGACCCAGTACTTC. Translated, it gives CASSQDFGETQYF.

This rearrangement joins TRBV10-3 to TRBJ1-1; D is possibly TRBD1 (6 bases). V dropped 5 bases and J dropped 0 bases, with 10 bases sitting between them. The CDR3 is 14 residues long. CDR1 and CDR2 (germline): ENHRY, SYGVKD. The CDR3 sequence: CAISRDTMNTEAFF. CDR3 DNA: TGTGCCATCAGTAGGGACACCATGAACACTGAAGCTTTCTTT.

The CDR3, as DNA: TGTGCCAGCAGCCTTCTCGGAAACACCATATATTTT. It is translated as CASSLLGNTIYF. The chain is built from TRBV6-6 and TRBJ1-3; no reliable D call. This CDR3 has 12 residues. Per germline, CDR1 MNHNY and CDR2 SVGAGI (reference sequence). Trimming pared 6 bases from V and 4 bases from J, leaving 7 bases between.

Note on this clone: At one end, the junction sequence differs from germline, possibly due to a read error. The chain joins TRBV7-9 to TRBJ2-7; 9 nucleotides agree with TRBD2. CDR3 length: 16 residues. From germline, CDR1 is SEHNR and CDR2 FQNEAQ (reference sequence). CDR3 nucleotides: TGTTCCAGCAGCTCCCGCGGGGCGGGGGGGCGACACGAGCAGTACTTC. It encodes CSSSSRGAGGRHEQYF.

The chain links TRBV5-4 to TRBJ2-5; 8 bases are a match to TRBD1. CDR3 length: 16 amino acids. Trimming removed 2 bases from V and 4 bases from J; junction bases left unmatched: 10. Germline assignment: CDR1 SGHNT and CDR2 YYREEE (reference sequence). CDR3 bases: TGTGCCAGCAGCTTCTGGACAGGGAGTGGGGGAGAGACCCAGTACTTC. Amino acid sequence: CASSFWTGSGGETQYF. The full variable domain, completed using reference TRBV5-4 and TRBJ2-5, is ETGVTQSPTHLIKTRGQQVTLRCSSQSGHNTVSWYQQALGQGPQFIFQYYREEENGRGNFPPRFSGLQFPNYSSELNVNALELDDSALYLCASSFWTGSGGETQYFGPGTRLLVL.

This clone was seen only a few times. The chain employs TRBV27 and TRBJ2-5; 11 bases match TRBD2. J gave up 2 bases and V 2 bases, and 4 bases lay outside the gene matches. The CDR3 has 16 residues. In germline, CDR1 is MNHEY, CDR2 SMNVEV (reference sequence). DNA of the CDR3: TGTGCCAGCAGTTTAGGGGCTAGCGGGGGGCAAGAGACCCAGTACTTC. Protein product: CASSLGASGGQETQYF.